This is a list of T cell receptor beta chains from one sample in a study of T-cell memory formation after mild COVID-19. MiXCR, applied by TCRdb to the 5' RACE reads, yields one record per CDR3 protein. The sample includes 470,000 or so distinct CDR3 sequences, about 23% of them seen just once. Sequencing was carried out using PBMCs or a T cell subset sorted from them (not recorded which). Source of these receptors: an adult woman who had mild COVID-19 (a few samples of this study predate the infection). Cell type and time point are not known. The CDR3 runs from the conserved cysteine through the conserved F or W. D genes are given only for firm matches. Only some rows state a clone size, as once, few, many or a class for expanded clones.

.	few	TRBV2	TRBJ1-2	TGTGCCAGCAGTGAAGCGCCTGAGGCTTCGGGCTACACCTTC	CASSEAPEASGYTF
.	many	TRBV7-8	TRBJ1-2	TGTGCCAGCAGCTTAATATCTAGAGGGTCGGGTGATGGCTACACCTTC	CASSLISRGSGDGYTF
.	many	TRBV3-1	TRBJ2-2	TGTGCCAGCACCCGGACAGTCTCAAGCGGGGAGCTGTTTTTT	CASTRTVSSGELFF
.	few	TRBV7-9	TRBJ2-5	TGTGCCAGCAGCCCTCCGGCAGCGGGTTTCCAAGAGACCCAGTACTTC	CASSPPAAGFQETQYF
.	few	TRBV19	TRBJ1-1	TGTGCCAGTAGTATGCACCCAAGCAACACTGAAGCTTTCTTT	CASSMHPSNTEAFF
.	.	TRBV6-5	TRBJ1-6	TGTGCCAGCAGAACCGCCGGGGGGATGTCACCCCTCCACTTT	CASRTAGGMSPLHF
.	.	TRBV29-1	TRBJ2-4	TGCAGCGTTGACAGGGTAGCCAAAAACATTCAGTACTTC	CSVDRVAKNIQYF
.	few	TRBV12-3/TRBV12-4	TRBJ2-3	TGTGCCAGCAGCGTACCCCCAGGGGCAGATACGCAGTATTTT	CASSVPPGADTQYF
TRBD1	.	TRBV18	TRBJ1-2	TGTGCCAGCTCACCACGAATCACTACCGGGACAGGCAATGGCTACACCTTC	CASSPRITTGTGNGYTF
.	few	TRBV29-1	TRBJ2-4	TGCAGCGTTGAGCTTGGGGGGGCCAAAAACATTCAGTACTTC	CSVELGGAKNIQYF
TRBD1	.	TRBV29-1	TRBJ1-1	TGCAGCGTCGCCAGGGGGGTGAACACTGAAGCTTTCTTT	CSVARGVNTEAFF
TRBD2	.	TRBV3-1	TRBJ2-3	TGTGCCAGCAGCCGCACCACGGGACTAGCGGGCACAGATACGCAGTATTTT	CASSRTTGLAGTDTQYF
.	few	TRBV5-1	TRBJ1-1	TGCGCCAGCAGCGGGGGCCTGGGGAACACTGAAGCTTTCTTT	CASSGGLGNTEAFF
.	.	TRBV18	TRBJ1-2	TGTGCCAGCTCACCATCGGGTGAAGGCTATGGCTACACCTTC	CASSPSGEGYGYTF
.	few	TRBV14	TRBJ2-7	TGTGCCAGCAGCCAAGATCGGCTTGGGCAGCTCGGAGGCTACTACGAGCAGTACTTC	CASSQDRLGQLGGYYEQYF
.	.	TRBV27	TRBJ1-6	TGTGCCAGCAGAGCGGAGAGCGGCCATAATTCACCCCTCCACTTT	CASRAESGHNSPLHF